These T cell receptor beta chains were read from a single sample in a study of Ad26.COV2.S vaccination and SARS-CoV-2 variants. Generated by immunoSEQ multiplex PCR, the TCRdb table keeps only in-frame clones and is missing some. The sample shows around 370,000 clones, about 88% of them seen only once. Material: peripheral blood, obtained in a trial of Ad26.COV2.S vaccine versus placebo. Receptors were obtained from a person aged 18 to 59 who received the Ad26.COV2.S COVID-19 vaccine or a placebo. The CDR3 runs from the conserved cysteine through the conserved F or W. D genes are given only for firm matches. Size is omitted from some rows. Given values are once, few, many or a class for expanded clones.

v_call,d_call,j_call,clone_size,cdr3_aa,cdr3_nt
TRBV7-9,TRBD1,TRBJ1-4,.,CASSLQGASEKLFF,TGTGCCAGCAGCTTACAGGGGGCTTCCGAAAAACTGTTTTTT
TRBV14,.,TRBJ2-7,.,CASSQRDLEQYF,TGTGCCAGCAGCCAACGGGACCTCGAGCAGTACTTC
TRBV27,.,TRBJ2-3,.,CASSSPPGKQGRFSTDTQYF,TGTGCCAGCAGTTCTCCCCCAGGGAAGCAGGGCAGGTTTAGCACAGATACGCAGTATTTT
TRBV3-1/TRBV3-2,.,TRBJ1-1,.,CASSQDPGRLTEAFF,TGTGCCAGCAGCCAAGATCCGGGGCGGCTCACTGAAGCTTTCTTT
TRBV7-2,.,TRBJ2-2,few,CASSSFLGIATGELFF,TGTGCCAGCAGTTCCTTTCTGGGGATTGCAACCGGGGAGCTGTTTTTT
TRBV5-1,.,TRBJ2-2,.,CASSRVSGELFF,TGCGCCAGCAGCCGGGTGTCCGGGGAGCTGTTTTTT
TRBV5-4,TRBD2,TRBJ2-2,.,CASSPGTSGRTGELFF,TGTGCCAGCAGCCCTGGGACTAGCGGGAGAACCGGGGAGCTGTTTTTT
TRBV19,TRBD1,TRBJ1-6,.,CASRLGQANNSPLHF,TGTGCCAGTAGACTCGGACAGGCCAATAATTCACCCCTCCACTTT
TRBV14,.,TRBJ2-7,few,CASSQGTIKTSPYF,TGTGCCAGCAGCCAAGGGACTATCAAGACCTCTCCGTACTTC
TRBV11-3,.,TRBJ2-1,.,CASSPRGRGNNEQFF,TGTGCCAGCAGCCCCCGGGGGCGGGGTAACAATGAGCAGTTCTTC
TRBV2,.,TRBJ1-2,.,CASSEEGEYGYTF,TGTGCCAGCAGTGAAGAGGGGGAGTATGGCTACACCTTC
TRBV11-2,.,TRBJ2-7,.,CASSLGHLAGEQYF,TGTGCCAGCAGCTTAGGGCATCTTGCGGGGGAGCAGTACTTC
TRBV14,.,TRBJ2-2,.,CASSHRAYTGELFF,TGTGCCAGCAGCCACCGGGCTTACACCGGGGAGCTGTTTTTT
TRBV5-1,TRBD1,TRBJ2-7,.,CASSPDRFYYEQYF,TGCGCCAGCAGTCCGGACAGGTTCTACTACGAGCAGTACTTC
TRBV9,TRBD1,TRBJ2-5,many,CASSANRGQETQYF,TGTGCCAGCAGCGCCAACAGGGGGCAAGAGACCCAGTACTTC
TRBV5-1,.,TRBJ1-1,once,CASSQGPITFF,TGCGCCAGCAGCCAGGGACCGATAACTTTCTTT
TRBV9,.,TRBJ2-1,.,CASSVNNEQFF,TGTGCCAGCAGCGTCAATAATGAGCAGTTCTTC
TRBV3-1/TRBV3-2,TRBD1,TRBJ2-3,.,CASSLRRTGGTDTQYF,TGTGCCAGCAGCTTGAGAAGGACAGGGGGGACAGATACGCAGTATTTT
TRBV28,.,TRBJ1-4,.,CASSLYPGNEKLFF,TGTGCCAGCAGTTTATACCCGGGGAATGAAAAACTGTTTTTT
TRBV19,.,TRBJ1-4,.,CASSVGQATNEKLFF,TGTGCCAGTAGTGTCGGCCAGGCAACTAATGAAAAACTGTTTTTT
TRBV11-2,TRBD1,TRBJ2-2,.,CASSAWGQVVHDTGELFF,TGTGCCAGCAGCGCGTGGGGACAGGTGGTTCATGACACCGGGGAGCTGTTTTTT
TRBV27,TRBD2,TRBJ2-7,.,CASSLGLAGGEQYF,TGTGCCAGCAGTTTGGGGCTAGCGGGGGGCGAGCAGTACTTC
TRBV21-1,.,TRBJ2-1,.,CASSKIGRDTSNEQFF,TGTGCCAGCAGCAAAATCGGACGGGACACGAGCAATGAGCAGTTCTTC
TRBV5-4,TRBD2,TRBJ2-7,.,CASSLKAGGIDEQYF,TGTGCCAGCAGCTTGAAAGCGGGGGGAATTGACGAGCAGTACTTC